Listed here is a single T cell receptor beta chain. The germline V and J ends were trimmed by 1 base and 3 bases, with 6 bases remaining between them. From germline, CDR1 is LNHNV and CDR2 YYDKDF (reference sequence). The CDR3 is 13 residues long. Time point: peripheral blood 6 weeks after treatment start. The table came from immunoSEQ multiplex PCR; TCRdb's copy has only in-frame clones and leaves some out. The table has more than 40,000 clones, 83% seen once; the top ten hold around 15%. The source of the sample is a study of PD-L1 blockade in urothelial cancer. This sequence originates from a man in his fifties or sixties with urothelial cancer. Source: PBMCs, taken around atezolizumab (anti-PD-L1) treatment. V is TRBV15 and J is TRBJ1-2; TRBD1 might be the D (5 bases). CDR3 amino acids: CATSRGQYYGYTF. CDR3 in DNA: TGTGCCACCAGCAGAGGACAGTACTATGGCTACACCTTC. Full variable domain (remainder filled in from reference TRBV15 and TRBJ1-2): DAMVIQNPRYQVTQFGKPVTLSCSQTLNHNVMYWYQQKSSQAPKLLFHYYDKDFNNEADTPDNFQSRRPNTSFCFLDIRSPGLGDTAMYLCATSRGQYYGYTFGSGTRLTVV.